This is a list of T cell receptor beta chains from one sample in a study of blood T cell repertoires in COVID-19. TCRdb's table, derived via immunoSEQ multiplex PCR, lists solely in-frame clones and lacks some. Of about 24,000 clones listed, more than 75% are singletons. The sample was peripheral blood. Every receptor here comes from a human donor with active COVID-19. The donor label of this sample is uncertain. Both conserved end residues are part of each CDR3. Each record gives: J gene, D gene, V gene, clone size, CDR3 DNA, CDR3 protein. A D gene is named only where the DNA matches it firmly. The size entry is marked missing in some rows and otherwise reads once, few, many or a size class.

>TRBJ1-2|.|TRBV6-4|.
TGTGCCAGCAGCCGCGTACAGGGATATGGCTACACCTTC
CASSRVQGYGYTF
>TRBJ1-2|.|TRBV10-3|.
TGTGCCATCAGTGCAACAGGGTACGGCTACACCTTC
CAISATGYGYTF
>TRBJ2-1|TRBD2|TRBV4-1|.
TGCGCCAGCAGCCTCCTCATAGCGGGGGGAACCGTTAATGAGCAGTTCTTC
CASSLLIAGGTVNEQFF
>TRBJ1-1|.|TRBV11-2|.
TGTGCCAGCAGCCCGCTGGTTTGGGCATTGAACACTGAAGCTTTCTTT
CASSPLVWALNTEAFF
>TRBJ2-5|.|TRBV4-1|.
TGCGCCAGCAGCCAAGATGGGGGCGGGTTTGTGGAGACCCAGTACTTC
CASSQDGGGFVETQYF
>TRBJ1-5|.|TRBV3-1/TRBV3-2|.
TGTGCCAGCAGCCAAGCGGGTAGGTATCAGCCCCAGCATTTT
CASSQAGRYQPQHF
>TRBJ1-2|.|TRBV12-3/TRBV12-4|once
TGTGCCACCTGGGGGGACTCTGGGGGCTACACCTTC
CATWGDSGGYTF
>TRBJ1-1|.|TRBV5-1|.
TGCGCCAGCAGCCCCGTTCCCGCGGCGAACACTGAAGCTTTCTTT
CASSPVPAANTEAFF
>TRBJ2-7|TRBD1|TRBV9|.
TGTGCCAGCAGCGGGGACAGCTACGAGCAGTACTTC
CASSGDSYEQYF
>TRBJ1-2|.|TRBV5-4|.
TGTGCCAGCAGCTTGGTCACAGGGAACTATGGCTACACCTTC
CASSLVTGNYGYTF
>TRBJ1-3|.|TRBV6-5|few
TGTGCCAGCAGTCGGGGGATCTCTGGAAACACCATATATTTT
CASSRGISGNTIYF
>TRBJ2-1|TRBD1|TRBV2|.
TGTGCCAGCACCGGACAGGGGGATCATGAGCAGTTCTTC
CASTGQGDHEQFF
>TRBJ2-3|TRBD2|TRBV10-3|.
TGTGCCATCAGTGATATCGAGCGGGAGGGGGCAGATACGCAGTATTTT
CAISDIEREGADTQYF
>TRBJ2-1|.|TRBV2|.
TGTGCCAGCAGAGACCCCGGCGGAGCCTACAATGAGCAGTTCTTC
CASRDPGGAYNEQFF
>TRBJ1-6|.|TRBV6-6|.
TGTGCCAGCAGTCGACCCCGACAGCCCGATAATTCACCCCTCCACTTT
CASSRPRQPDNSPLHF
>TRBJ2-1|.|TRBV6-5|few
TGTGCCAGCACCGACCCCCGGAGCTCCTACAATGAGCAGTTCTTC
CASTDPRSSYNEQFF
>TRBJ1-5|.|TRBV5-5|.
TGTGCCAGCAGCTTGGGGAGGCTTGGCAATCAGCCCCAGCATTTT
CASSLGRLGNQPQHF
>TRBJ2-2|TRBD2|TRBV5-4|.
TGTGCCAGCAGCCCCCGGGACTACCCCACCGGGGAGCTGTTTTTT
CASSPRDYPTGELFF
>TRBJ1-2|.|TRBV3-1/TRBV3-2|.
TGTGCCAGCAGCGAAAATCTACTGGGTCGGGAGAACTATGGCTACACCTTC
CASSENLLGRENYGYTF
>TRBJ1-1|.|TRBV7-3|.
TGTGCCAGCCGCCCCGGGGGAGTTATCTTT
CASRPGGVIF
>TRBJ2-3|TRBD2|TRBV6-2/TRBV6-3|.
TGTGCCAGCAGTCAATACCCGCCTAGCGGGGGGGCCGCGGGGGCAGATACGCAGTATTTT
CASSQYPPSGGAAGADTQYF
>TRBJ1-2|TRBD1|TRBV25-1|.
TGTGCCAGCAGTGAGACAGGGTGGGCGAACTATGGCTACACCTTC
CASSETGWANYGYTF
>TRBJ2-7|.|TRBV19|.
TGTGCCAGTACCGAGGCCCTGGCTAGCCGCGACGAGCAGTACTTC
CASTEALASRDEQYF
>TRBJ1-3|.|TRBV3-1/TRBV3-2|.
TGTGCCAGCAGCCAAGAGGGGTCGGGTTCCCGGGGCTCTGGAAACACCATATATTTT
CASSQEGSGSRGSGNTIYF
>TRBJ2-6|.|TRBV19|.
TGTGCCAGTAGTATCGCCAGGGCTGGGGCCAACGTCCTGACTTTC
CASSIARAGANVLTF
>TRBJ2-7|.|TRBV7-2|few
TGTGCCAGCAGCCAGGGGGGATTTGGGGAGCAGTACTTC
CASSQGGFGEQYF
>TRBJ1-4|.|TRBV5-5|.
TGTGCCAGCAGCCCGGGCCACCCGGGGGAAAAACTGTTTTTT
CASSPGHPGEKLFF
>TRBJ2-2|TRBD1|TRBV7-8|.
TGTGCCAGCAGCTTCGACAGGGTTGGCACCGGGGAGCTGTTTTTT
CASSFDRVGTGELFF
>TRBJ1-2|.|TRBV9|few
TGTGCCAGCAGCGTAGGGGACATAGGGGGCTACACCTTC
CASSVGDIGGYTF
>TRBJ1-2|TRBD1|TRBV6-5|.
TGTGCCAGCAGTACCCGGGACAGCTCCGTGGAAGGCTACACCTTC
CASSTRDSSVEGYTF
>TRBJ1-5|.|TRBV23-1|.
TGCGCCAGCAGTCTGGGCCGGTTCAATCAGCCCCAGCATTTT
CASSLGRFNQPQHF
>TRBJ2-1|TRBD2|TRBV4-2|.
TGTGCCAGCAGCCAAGTGTTTGGGGCGGGAGTTCAGCTTTTCAATGAGCAGTTCTTC
CASSQVFGAGVQLFNEQFF
>TRBJ2-5|.|TRBV24-1|.
TGTGCCACCAGTGATTTCGAACAGGGCTGGACGAAGACCCAGTACTTC
CATSDFEQGWTKTQYF
>TRBJ2-7|.|TRBV6-5|.
TGTGCCAGCAGTTCCGGACCCGGGAGCTACGAGCAGTACTTC
CASSSGPGSYEQYF
>TRBJ2-1|TRBD2|TRBV4-3|.
TGCGCCAGCAGCCAAGGGACTAGCGGGAGAAATGAGCAGTTCTTC
CASSQGTSGRNEQFF
>TRBJ2-2|.|TRBV6-5|.
TGTGCCAGCAGTTATGTGGGCGCGAACACCGGGGAGCTGTTTTTT
CASSYVGANTGELFF
>TRBJ1-2|TRBD1|TRBV4-1|.
TGCGCCAGCAGCCCCCGGGACAGGACATTGAGCTTATATGGCTACACCTTC
CASSPRDRTLSLYGYTF
>TRBJ2-7|TRBD2|TRBV5-8|.
TGTGCCCCCAGGCAGGGAGGGGCCTACGAGCAGTACTTC
CAPRQGGAYEQYF
>TRBJ2-4|TRBD1|TRBV5-6|.
TGTGCCAGCAGCCCCACCGGGACAGTTGGCCTGGTCAAAAACATTCAGTACTTC
CASSPTGTVGLVKNIQYF
>TRBJ2-1|TRBD1|TRBV4-2|.
TGTGCCAGCAGCCAAGGCCAGGGGGCGTCCAATGAGCAGTTCTTC
CASSQGQGASNEQFF
>TRBJ1-6|TRBD1|TRBV5-4|few
TGTGCCAGCAGCGAGGACAGGGGAGGAAATTCACCCCTCCACTTT
CASSEDRGGNSPLHF
>TRBJ2-7|.|TRBV6-1|.
TGTGCCAGCAGTGAAGCTGGCCACGAGCAGTACTTC
CASSEAGHEQYF
>TRBJ2-1|.|TRBV2|once
TGTGCCAGCAGCGGAACAGGAAGGGATGAGCAGTTCTTC
CASSGTGRDEQFF
>TRBJ2-2|TRBD2|TRBV5-1|few
TGCGCCAGCAGCCCGCGGGGGAACGCGAACACCGGGGAGCTGTTTTTT
CASSPRGNANTGELFF
>TRBJ1-5|.|TRBV19|.
TGTGCCAGTAGTCCCGAGACAGGCCCTCTGATTCGGCCCCAGCATTTT
CASSPETGPLIRPQHF
>TRBJ2-1|TRBD2|TRBV5-1|.
TGCGCCAGCAGCTTCCGTAGCGGGCCCTACAATGAGCAGTTCTTC
CASSFRSGPYNEQFF